These 22 T cell receptor beta chains share one sample of origin, sequenced in a study of T cell responses to AZD1222 COVID-19 vaccine. Sequencing was performed with immunoSEQ multiplex PCR; in TCRdb, only in-frame clones are kept and a portion is missing. The sample gives some 180,000 clones, approximately 92% of which show up once; over 9.5% is in the top ten. The source was peripheral blood, collected on day 0 of AZD1222 vaccination. These receptors were taken from an adult in good health.

This sequence joins TRBV30 and TRBJ2-7; 10 bases agree with TRBD2. Trimming cost V 0 bases and J 2 bases; bases outside gene matches: 4. The CDR3 has 15 residues. Germline-derived CDR1 and CDR2 are GTSNPN and SVGIG (reference sequence). The CDR3 DNA follows: TGTGCCTGGAGTGTAGGGACTAGCGAAGCCTACGAGCAGTACTTC. It encodes CAWSVGTSEAYEQYF.

The chain is built from TRBV6-1 and TRBJ2-7; perhaps TRBD2 as D (5 bases). Germline V gene sequence: CDR1 MNHNS, CDR2 SASEGT. Deletions cut 3 bases from V and 7 bases from J, with 13 bases between. The CDR3 is made up of 13 amino acids. This CDR3 is CASSDGRSGEQYF. CDR3 DNA: TGTGCCAGCAGTGACGGACGCTCGGGGGAGCAGTACTTC.

J is TRBJ2-3 and V is TRBV5-1, with a possible D match to TRBD2 (5 bases). Germline V gives CDR1 SGHRS, CDR2 YFSETQ. The germline V and J ends were trimmed by 0 bases and 4 bases, with 21 bases remaining between them. The CDR3 runs to 18 residues. The CDR3, as DNA: TGCGCCAGCAGCTTGGAAGCCGCTATTTGGGAGTCCTCAGATACGCAGTATTTT. This codes for CASSLEAAIWESSDTQYF.

The chain carries TRBV9 and TRBJ2-5; TRBD1 matches 7 bases. The CDR3 runs to 15 residues. J was trimmed by 5 bases and V by 0 bases; bases with no gene match: 7. CDR1 is SGDLS and CDR2 is YYNGEE in the germline V gene. The CDR3 is CASSVEPTGAETQYF. The CDR3 nucleotides read TGTGCCAGCAGCGTAGAGCCCACAGGGGCGGAGACCCAGTACTTC.

The rearrangement joins TRBV28 to TRBJ1-2, with D unclear. Trimming removed 3 bases from V and 0 bases from J, with 8 bases in between. Germline V gene lookup returns CDR1 MDHEN and CDR2 SYDVKM. There are 14 residues in the CDR3. The CDR3 DNA sequence: TGTGCCAGCAGTTTGGGCGGAGCTAACTATGGCTACACCTTC. Residues: CASSLGGANYGYTF.

The chain carries TRBV4-1 and TRBJ1-6; D is undetermined. The V and J ends lost 1 base and 4 bases respectively, with 5 bases between them. The CDR3 has 14 amino acids. Germline V gives CDR1 MGHRA, CDR2 YSYEKL. The DNA for the CDR3 is TGCGCCAGCAGCCAAGTCAGATATAATTCACCCCTCCACTTT. The encoded protein is CASSQVRYNSPLHF.

This chain connects TRBV5-6 to TRBJ1-2; 8 positions match TRBD1. V gave up 2 bases and J gave up 5 bases; unmatched junction bases: 5. The CDR3 sequence is 14 residues long. CDR1 is SGHDT, CDR2 YYEEEE, per germline. The CDR3 coding sequence is TGTGCCAGCAGCTTTTCCCAGGGGGCGTATGGCTACACCTTC. Its protein is CASSFSQGAYGYTF.

J is TRBJ2-6 and V is TRBV6-5, with 9 bases that match TRBD1. Germline V gives CDR1 MNHEY, CDR2 SVGAGI. Trimming removed 10 bases from V and 1 base from J; junction bases left unmatched: 5. There are 15 residues in the CDR3. The CDR3 DNA reads TGTGCCATCGGGACAGGGAAGTCTGGGGCCAACGTCCTGACTTTC. Its translation is CAIGTGKSGANVLTF.

This rearrangement joins TRBV7-9 to TRBJ1-5; maybe TRBD1 (5 bases). Trimming took 5 bases from V and 2 from J, leaving 16 bases between them. Germline CDR1 SEHNR, CDR2 FQNEAQ (reference sequence). There are 16 residues in the CDR3. This chain's CDR3 is CASSPPGAIGNQPQHF. The CDR3, as DNA: TGTGCCAGCAGCCCCCCCGGGGCAATAGGCAATCAGCCCCAGCATTTT.

The chain carries TRBV13 and TRBJ1-2; unclear D gene. The V end lost 2 bases, the J end lost 4 bases, and 11 bases lay between the germline ends. The germline V gene encodes CDR1 PRHDT and CDR2 FYEKMQ (reference sequence). This CDR3 spans 14 amino acids. DNA of the CDR3: TGTGCCAGCAGCTTAAATCGGGGAACCTATGGCTACACCTTC. This gives the protein CASSLNRGTYGYTF. Combining the CDR3 with reference TRBV13 and TRBJ1-2 gives the whole variable domain AAGVIQSPRHLIKEKRETATLKCYPIPRHDTVYWYQQGPGQDPQFLISFYEKMQSDKGSIPDRFSAQQFSDYHSELNMSSLELGDSALYFCASSLNRGTYGYTFGSGTRLTVV.

This chain joins TRBV7-2 and TRBJ2-4; 10 bases agree with TRBD2. CDR3 length equals 16 residues. Germline V gene lookup returns CDR1 SGHTA and CDR2 FQGNSA. V shed 5 bases, J shed 1 base, and the junction held 5 bases outside the gene matches. CDR3 residues: CASSGSGGSAKNIQYF. Here the CDR3 DNA reads TGTGCCAGCAGCGGTAGCGGGGGGTCTGCCAAAAACATTCAGTACTTC.

V usage is TRBV5-1 and J usage is TRBJ1-1; maybe TRBD1 (6 bases). V dropped 0 bases and J dropped 1 base, with 13 bases sitting between them. The CDR3 runs to 16 residues. Germline lookup yields CDR1 SGHRS and CDR2 YFSETQ. CDR3 sequence reads: CASSLGTVGRNTEAFF. In DNA form, the CDR3 reads TGCGCCAGCAGCTTGGGGACAGTTGGACGGAACACTGAAGCTTTCTTT.

Note on this clone: An end of the junction differs from the germline gene, which may be a read error. The V and J genes are TRBV10-3 and TRBJ2-7; 8 positions match TRBD2. Germline values: CDR1 ENHRY, CDR2 SYGVKD. The CDR3 loop spans 15 amino acids. This chain's CDR3 is CATSYSGNVDYEQYF. DNA for the CDR3: TGTGCCACCAGTTATAGCGGGAACGTCGATTACGAGCAGTACTTC.

This chain links TRBV28 with TRBJ1-1, with D possibly TRBD1 on 5 matching bases. Germline-derived CDR1 and CDR2 are MDHEN and SYDVKM. CDR3 length equals 12 residues. Trimming took 0 bases from V and 9 from J, leaving 8 bases between them. The CDR3 DNA sequence: TGTGCCAGCAGTTTATGGTCAGGGAAAGCTTTCTTT. Its protein is CASSLWSGKAFF.

The chain is built from TRBV19 and TRBJ2-3; no reliable D call. V was trimmed by 4 bases and J by 3 bases, leaving 5 bases between them. The CDR3 totals 12 residues. The germline V gene has CDR1 LNHDA and CDR2 SQIVND (reference sequence). This CDR3 reads CASSKWTDTQYF. The DNA for the CDR3 is TGTGCCAGTAGTAAGTGGACAGATACGCAGTATTTT. Drawing the rest from reference TRBV19 and TRBJ2-3, the complete variable domain is DGGITQSPKYLFRKEGQNVTLSCEQNLNHDAMYWYRQDPGQGLRLIYYSQIVNDFQKGDIAEGYSVSREKKESFPLTVTSAQKNPTAFYLCASSKWTDTQYFGPGTRLTVL.

V and J are TRBV25-1 and TRBJ2-4; the match to TRBD1 covers 7 bases. Germline assignment: CDR1 MGHDK and CDR2 SYGVNS. V lost 5 bases, J lost 8 bases, and 9 bases stayed unmatched. This CDR3 contains 14 residues. CDR3 in DNA: TGTGCCAGCAGTAGTACAGGGGCGTTTGACATTCAGTACTTC. It is translated as CASSSTGAFDIQYF.

This chain uses TRBV4-1 with TRBJ2-2; D not certain. V was clipped by 1 base and J by 5 bases, with 11 bases between them. This CDR3 is built from 15 residues. In germline, CDR1 is MGHRA, CDR2 YSYEKL. The CDR3 DNA is TGCGCCAGCAGCCAAGTTGCAGTTCGGACCGGGGAGCTGTTTTTT. Amino acid sequence: CASSQVAVRTGELFF.

The gene calls are TRBV10-3 and TRBJ2-7; 11 nucleotides line up with TRBD2. Germline CDR1 ENHRY, CDR2 SYGVKD. Unmatched junction bases numbered 10, after V lost 6 bases and J lost 3 bases. The CDR3 is made up of 16 amino acids. The CDR3 protein is CAIRATTSGGGYEQYV. The CDR3 DNA reads TGTGCCATCAGGGCCACAACTAGCGGGGGTGGCTACGAGCAGTACGTC.

V and J are TRBV19 and TRBJ1-2; D call uncertain. Germline V CDR1 and CDR2: LNHDA, SQIVND (reference sequence). Between the trimmed V and J ends, which lost 7 bases and 3 bases, there was a span of 18 bases. This CDR3 has 15 residues. The CDR3 loop reads CASTPRRMGDYGYTF. In DNA, the CDR3 is TGTGCCAGTACTCCTCGGCGGATGGGAGACTATGGCTACACCTTC.

This sequence joins TRBV6-5 and TRBJ2-7; 8 bases are shared with TRBD2. J gave up 3 bases and V 8 bases, and 9 bases lay outside the gene matches. Per the germline V gene, CDR1 is MNHEY and CDR2 is SVGAGI. CDR3 length: 14 amino acids. CDR3 sequence: CASSRGGRNYEQYF. In nucleotides, the CDR3 is TGTGCCAGCTCTCGGGGGGGTAGGAACTACGAGCAGTACTTC.

This chain uses TRBV18 with TRBJ1-2; D might be TRBD1 (6 bases). The germline CDR1 and CDR2 sequences are KGHSH and LQKENI. V lost 1 base and J lost 8, with 23 bases in between. The CDR3 contains 17 residues. CDR3 protein: CASSPRGMGQILGGYTF. The CDR3 DNA is TGTGCCAGCTCACCACGGGGGATGGGACAAATTCTTGGCGGCTACACCTTC.

Only one count was recorded for this clone. V usage is TRBV25-1 and J usage is TRBJ1-1; D is undetermined. The V gene lost 9 bases and the J gene lost 5 bases, with 7 bases spanning the gap. Germline values: CDR1 MGHDK, CDR2 SYGVNS. The CDR3 contains 10 residues. The CDR3, as DNA: TGTGCCAGTCCGGAAACTGAAGCTTTCTTT. This sequence encodes CASPETEAFF.